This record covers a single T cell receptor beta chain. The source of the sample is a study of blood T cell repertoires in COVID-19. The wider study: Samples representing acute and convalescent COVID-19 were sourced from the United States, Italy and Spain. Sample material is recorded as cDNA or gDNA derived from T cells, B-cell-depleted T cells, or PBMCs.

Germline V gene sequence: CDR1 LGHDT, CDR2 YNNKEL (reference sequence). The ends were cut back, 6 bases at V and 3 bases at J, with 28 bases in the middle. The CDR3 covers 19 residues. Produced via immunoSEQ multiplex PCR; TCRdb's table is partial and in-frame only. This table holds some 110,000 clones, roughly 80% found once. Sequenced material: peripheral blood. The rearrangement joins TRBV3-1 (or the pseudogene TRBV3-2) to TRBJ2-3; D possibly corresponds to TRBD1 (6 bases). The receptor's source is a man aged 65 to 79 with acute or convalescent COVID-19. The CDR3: CASSPSPGQAVTLTDTQYF. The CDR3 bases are TGTGCCAGCAGTCCATCGCCGGGACAAGCCGTAACTTTGACAGATACGCAGTATTTT.